Below, 15 T cell receptor beta chains from the same sample are listed, as sequenced in a study of T cell responses to AZD1222 COVID-19 vaccine. The protocol was immunoSEQ multiplex PCR, while the TCRdb copy is restricted to in-frame clones and leaves out a portion. The sample holds 240,000 or so clones, 80% to 95% seen once. The sample in question was peripheral blood, obtained on day 0 of AZD1222 vaccination. These receptors originate from an adult in good health.

The chain links TRBV6-2 or TRBV6-3 to TRBJ1-1, with 9 positions matching TRBD1. The CDR3 covers 20 residues. The ends lost 0 bases at V and 2 bases at J; junction bases unmatched: 16. Germline V lookup: CDR1 MNHEY, CDR2 SVGEGT. CDR3 protein: CASSYSLRAMDRGSNTEAFF. DNA of the CDR3: TGTGCCAGCAGTTACTCGCTTAGGGCGATGGACAGGGGCTCAAACACTGAAGCTTTCTTT.

The V call is TRBV5-1, the J call TRBJ2-2; TRBD1 aligns across 9 bases. The CDR3 runs to 15 residues. CDR1 and CDR2 from the germline V gene are SGHRS and YFSETQ. V lost 0 bases and J lost 6; bases outside the gene matches: 3. The CDR3 is CASSLGTGVSGELFF. The CDR3 DNA reads TGCGCCAGCAGCTTGGGGACAGGGGTTTCCGGGGAGCTGTTTTTT. Full variable domain (remainder filled in from reference TRBV5-1 and TRBJ2-2): KAGVTQTPRYLIKTRGQQVTLSCSPISGHRSVSWYQQTPGQGLQFLFEYFSETQRNKGNFPGRFSGRQFSNSRSEMNVSTLELGDSALYLCASSLGTGVSGELFFGEGSRLTVL.

V and J are TRBV4-3 and TRBJ2-7, with TRBD2 matching 9 bases. V dropped 4 bases and J dropped 8; count of bases not matched to a gene: 12. CDR3 length: 15 residues. CDR1 is LGHNA and CDR2 is YSLEER in the germline V gene. CDR3 amino acids: CASSPRLAEPLQQYF. As DNA, the CDR3 is TGCGCCAGCAGCCCCCGACTAGCGGAGCCCCTCCAGCAGTACTTC.

The V gene is TRBV6-2 or TRBV6-3, the J gene TRBJ2-7; 12 nucleotides line up with TRBD2. Looked up from germline, CDR1 is MNHEY and CDR2 is SVGEGT. The CDR3 spans 16 residues. V lost 5 bases to trimming and J lost 5 bases; unmatched junction nucleotides: 10. This CDR3 is CASSTPPTSGRDEQYF. The CDR3 DNA sequence: TGTGCCAGCAGTACTCCCCCGACTAGCGGGAGAGACGAGCAGTACTTC.

The J gene is TRBJ2-7, the V gene TRBV28, with D possibly TRBD1 on 7 matching bases. V was trimmed by 5 bases and J by 7 bases, leaving 15 bases between them. The CDR3 is made up of 13 amino acids. From germline, CDR1 is MDHEN and CDR2 SYDVKM. The CDR3 sequence: CASSPGGLGEQYF. The CDR3 nucleotides read TGTGCCAGCAGTCCAGGGGGGTTGGGGGAGCAGTACTTC.

This clone was observed a single time. The chain has TRBV3-1 (or the pseudogene TRBV3-2) and TRBJ2-6; D might be TRBD1 or TRBD2, each matching 5 bases. Trimming stripped 4 bases from V and 4 bases from J, with 8 bases between. There are 14 residues in the CDR3. CDR1 and CDR2 from the germline V gene are LGHDT and YNNKEL (reference sequence). The CDR3 region has the DNA TGTGCCAGCAGCCCCGGGACCGGGGCCAACGTCCTGACTTTC. Amino acid sequence: CASSPGTGANVLTF.

This clone was observed once. The V call is TRBV5-1, the J call TRBJ1-1; D is unclear. V dropped 5 bases and J dropped 2 bases, with 16 bases sitting between them. The length of the CDR3 is 15 residues. Germline CDR1 reads SGHRS; CDR2 reads YFSETQ. The CDR3 DNA reads as TGCGCCAGCAGGCCCTCGAGGGAGCTCAACACTGAAGCTTTCTTT. Its translation is CASRPSRELNTEAFF.

This clone was seen only once. The gene calls are TRBV12-3 or TRBV12-4 and TRBJ1-1, with a possible D match to TRBD1 (5 bases). The V end lost 6 bases, the J end lost 0 bases, and 8 bases lay between the germline ends. This CDR3 is built from 13 residues. For the CDR3, the DNA is TGTGCCAGCAGGTGGGGGATGAACACTGAAGCTTTCTTT. It codes for CASRWGMNTEAFF.

V is TRBV11-2 and J is TRBJ1-2; D is perhaps TRBD1 (6 bases). The CDR3 is made up of 15 amino acids. Germline V gene lookup returns CDR1 SGHAT and CDR2 FQNNGV. V was pared by 1 base and J by 4 bases, with 13 bases between. CDR3: CASSLVGGRGYGYTF. CDR3 sequence (DNA): TGTGCCAGCAGCTTAGTTGGGGGGCGCGGCTATGGCTACACCTTC.

This chain joins TRBV27 and TRBJ2-5; 8 positions match TRBD2. Per the germline V gene, CDR1 is MNHEY and CDR2 is SMNVEV (reference sequence). V lost 2 bases to trimming and J lost 1 base; unmatched junction nucleotides: 3. CDR3 length equals 15 residues. CDR3 region: CASSLSGGLQETQYF. As DNA, the CDR3 is TGTGCCAGCAGTTTAAGCGGGGGCCTCCAAGAGACCCAGTACTTC.

The rearrangement joins TRBV28 to TRBJ2-7; 8 nucleotides match TRBD2. After removal of 7 bases from V and 4 bases from J, the junction contained 9 bases not matched to a gene. Germline lookup yields CDR1 MDHEN and CDR2 SYDVKM. The CDR3 spans 14 residues. The CDR3 spells CASIPGGGGYEQYF. CDR3 sequence (DNA): TGTGCCAGCATTCCCGGGGGGGGAGGGTACGAGCAGTACTTC. The complete variable domain, with remaining parts taken from reference TRBV28 and TRBJ2-7, reads DVKVTQSSRYLVKRTGEKVFLECVQDMDHENMFWYRQDPGLGLRLIYFSYDVKMKEKGDIPEGYSVSREKKERFSLILESASTNQTSMYLCASIPGGGGYEQYFGPGTRLTVT.

V and J are TRBV28 and TRBJ1-4; 9 nucleotides agree with TRBD1. V shed 8 bases, J shed 2 bases, and the junction held 18 bases outside the gene matches. CDR1 and CDR2 from the germline V gene are MDHEN and SYDVKM. The CDR3 has 19 amino acids. CDR3 bases: TGTGCCAGCGTTGGGGACAGGGTCCTTTCTTTCAGGACTAATGAAAAACTGTTTTTT. Encoded protein: CASVGDRVLSFRTNEKLFF.

This chain uses TRBV5-3 with TRBJ2-3, with TRBD1 as a possible D gene (5 bases). TRBV5-3 is flagged as an ORF with uncertain function. V was trimmed by 4 bases and J by 7 bases, leaving 16 bases between them. There are 14 residues in the CDR3. The CDR3 sequence is CARSRGHHSHTQYF. CDR3 nucleotide sequence: TGTGCCAGAAGCCGCGGACACCATTCCCATACGCAGTATTTT.

The chain is built from TRBV2 and TRBJ2-3; no clear D gene. V was shortened by 7 bases and J by 4 bases, with 15 bases between the two germline ends. The germline V gene encodes CDR1 SNHLY and CDR2 FYNNEI. This CDR3 is 14 amino acids long. CDR3 sequence reads: CASIGVGPPDTQYF. The CDR3 bases are TGTGCCAGCATAGGAGTCGGGCCCCCAGATACGCAGTATTTT.

This rearrangement joins TRBV3-1 (or the pseudogene TRBV3-2) to TRBJ2-7; D uncertain. Between the trimmed V and J ends, which lost 4 bases and 4 bases, there was a span of 5 bases. Germline V lookup: CDR1 LGHDT, CDR2 YNNKEL (reference sequence). This CDR3 spans 11 amino acids. The CDR3, as DNA: TGTGCCAGCAGCCTCGGATACGAGCAGTACTTC. Its translation is CASSLGYEQYF.